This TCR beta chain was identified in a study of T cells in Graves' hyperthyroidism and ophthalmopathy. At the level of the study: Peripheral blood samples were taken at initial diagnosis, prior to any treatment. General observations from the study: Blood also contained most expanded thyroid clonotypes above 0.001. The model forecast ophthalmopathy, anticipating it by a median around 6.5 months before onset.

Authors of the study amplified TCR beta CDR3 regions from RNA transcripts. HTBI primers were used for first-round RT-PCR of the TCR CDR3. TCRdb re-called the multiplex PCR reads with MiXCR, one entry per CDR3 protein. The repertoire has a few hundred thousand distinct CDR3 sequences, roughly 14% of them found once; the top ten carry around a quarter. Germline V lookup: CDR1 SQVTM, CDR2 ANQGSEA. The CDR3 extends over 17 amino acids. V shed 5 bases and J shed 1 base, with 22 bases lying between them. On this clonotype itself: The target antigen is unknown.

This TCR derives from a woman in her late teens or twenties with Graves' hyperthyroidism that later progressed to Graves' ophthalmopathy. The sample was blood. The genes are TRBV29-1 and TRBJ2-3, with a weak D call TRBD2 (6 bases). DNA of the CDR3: TGCAGCGTTAGCTCCCCCCTACGGGACTTTCGCACAGATACGCAGTATTTT. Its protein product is CSVSSPLRDFRTDTQYF.